This T cell receptor beta chain was observed in a study of control samples from healthy donors and cancer patients. The CDR3 is made up of 14 amino acids. Germline assignment: CDR1 MGHDK and CDR2 SYGVNS. The ends were cut back, 2 bases at V and 4 bases at J, with 11 bases in the middle. Generated by immunoSEQ multiplex PCR, the TCRdb table keeps only in-frame clones and is missing some. Of 70,000 to 75,000 clones listed, over 85% are singletons. This clone was observed a handful of times. The sequencing input was PBMCs. The origin of this receptor is a man aged 55 to 69 with lung cancer. The chain combines TRBV25-1 with TRBJ2-5, with D perhaps TRBD1 (6 bases). CDR3 in amino acids: CASSEPGERETQYF. The CDR3 DNA sequence: TGTGCCAGCAGTGAACCAGGGGAGCGAGAGACCCAGTACTTC.